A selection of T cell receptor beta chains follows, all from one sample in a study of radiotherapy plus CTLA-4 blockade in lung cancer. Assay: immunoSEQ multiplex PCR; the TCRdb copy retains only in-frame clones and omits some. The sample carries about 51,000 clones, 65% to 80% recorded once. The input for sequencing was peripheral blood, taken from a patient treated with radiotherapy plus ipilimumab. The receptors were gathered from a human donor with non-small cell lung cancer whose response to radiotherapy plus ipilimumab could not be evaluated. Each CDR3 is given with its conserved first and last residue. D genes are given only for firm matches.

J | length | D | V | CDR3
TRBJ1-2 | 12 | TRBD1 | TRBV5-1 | CASSWDSYGYTF
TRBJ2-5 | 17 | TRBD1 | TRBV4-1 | CASSQVGQGSSWETQYF
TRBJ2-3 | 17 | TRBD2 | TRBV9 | CASSARNPSGGTDTQYF
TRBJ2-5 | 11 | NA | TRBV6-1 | CASAGGETQYF
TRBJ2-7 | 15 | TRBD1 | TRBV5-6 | CASSLETGSGSEQYF
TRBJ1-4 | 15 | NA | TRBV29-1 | CSVSPGVASNEKLFF
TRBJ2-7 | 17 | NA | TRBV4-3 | CASSQESGRGDVYEQYF
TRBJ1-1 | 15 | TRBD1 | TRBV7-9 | CASSPGTGLNTEAFF
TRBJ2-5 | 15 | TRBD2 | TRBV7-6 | CASSRLAGGPETQYF
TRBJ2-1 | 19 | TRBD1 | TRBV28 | CASRSRDRGARSSYNEQFF
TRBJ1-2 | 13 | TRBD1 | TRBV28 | CASKRQGRTGYTF
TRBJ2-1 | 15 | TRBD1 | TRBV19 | CASTPGTGTYNEQFF
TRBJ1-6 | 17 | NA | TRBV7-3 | CASSLTGTGRGKSPLHF
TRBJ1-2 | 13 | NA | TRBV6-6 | CASSPLGDYGYTF
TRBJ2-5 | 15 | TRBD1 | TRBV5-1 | CATRDRWNDQETQYF
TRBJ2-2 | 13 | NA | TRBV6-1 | CASSETRTGELFF
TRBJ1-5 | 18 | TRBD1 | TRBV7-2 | CASSLSFQGGIGNQPQHF
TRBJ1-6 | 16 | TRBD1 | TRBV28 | CASSLGDRGYNSPLHF
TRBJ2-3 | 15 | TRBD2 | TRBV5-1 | CASSRGEPLTDTQYF
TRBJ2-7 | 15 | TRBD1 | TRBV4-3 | CASSRDRDTFYEQYF
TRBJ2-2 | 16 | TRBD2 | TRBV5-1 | CASSLVAGAITGELFF
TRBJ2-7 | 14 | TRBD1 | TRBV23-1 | CASTPGQLGDEQYF
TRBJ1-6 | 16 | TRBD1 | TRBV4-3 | CASSQVPGQGGSPLHF